The 5 T cell receptor beta chains in this list originate from one sample, sequenced in a study of blood T cell repertoires in COVID-19. The protocol was immunoSEQ multiplex PCR, while the TCRdb copy is restricted to in-frame clones and leaves out a portion. The data show hundreds of thousands of clones, around 90% seen once. Sample: peripheral blood. These receptors all stem from a man between 18 and 35 years old with active or convalescent COVID-19.

The J gene is TRBJ2-5, the V gene TRBV27, with 8 bases identical to TRBD2. The CDR3 has 13 amino acids. V shed 6 bases and J 5 bases; nucleotides not matched to a gene: 5. Germline CDR1 reads MNHEY; CDR2 reads SMNVEV (reference sequence). CDR3: CASSRSGTETQYF. As DNA, the CDR3 is TGTGCCAGCAGCCGTAGCGGGACGGAGACCCAGTACTTC.

This sequence joins TRBV28 and TRBJ1-1, with D uncertain. The V gene's germline CDR1 is MDHEN and CDR2 SYDVKM. Trimming stripped 3 bases from V and 1 base from J, with 6 bases between. This CDR3 has 13 amino acids. Here the CDR3 DNA reads TGTGCCAGCAGTTTCCCAGAGAACACTGAAGCTTTCTTT. Translating it yields CASSFPENTEAFF.

V is TRBV7-6 and J is TRBJ2-3, with 7 bases aligning to TRBD1. V lost 5 bases and J lost 2; bases outside the gene matches: 13. This CDR3 has 17 residues. CDR1 and CDR2 from the germline V gene are SGHVS and FNYEAQ. The CDR3 DNA reads as TGTGCCAGCAGCCTCGGAGGACAGGTCACATTCACAGATACGCAGTATTTT. This translates into CASSLGGQVTFTDTQYF.

This clone was observed a single time. The chain couples TRBV1 to TRBJ2-1; TRBD2 is the table's D call and was not checked against the DNA. TRBV1 is a documented pseudogene. CDR3 length: 19 amino acids. CDR3 sequence: CTSSLSTPGTPSSYNEQFF. CDR3 DNA: TGCACCAGCAGCCTATCGACCCCCGGGACTCCTAGCTCCTACAATGAGCAGTTCTTC.

This clone was seen only once. The chain employs TRBV19 and TRBJ1-2, with D unresolved. The CDR3 totals 14 residues. Germline loops: CDR1 LNHDA, CDR2 SQIVND (reference sequence). Trimming stripped 3 bases from V and 5 bases from J, with 13 bases between. CDR3 in amino acids: CASSMLGFRYGYTF. The CDR3 nucleotides are TGTGCCAGTAGTATGCTAGGATTTCGGTATGGCTACACCTTC.